Described below is a single T cell receptor (beta chain) sequence and its context. CDR3 size: 12 residues. The germline V gene encodes CDR1 PRHDT and CDR2 FYEKMQ (reference sequence). Trimming shortened V by 3 bases and J by 9 bases, and 9 bases separated the two germline ends. The protocol was immunoSEQ multiplex PCR, while the TCRdb copy is restricted to in-frame clones and leaves out a portion. The sample records 60,000 to 85,000 clones, approximately 92% being singletons. This entry is derived from a study of control samples from healthy donors and cancer patients. Sequencing used blood. This receptor was taken from a woman in her fifties or sixties in good health. The chain combines TRBV13 with TRBJ2-1; no clear D gene. This CDR3 reads CASSLPRTEQFF. CDR3 sequence (DNA): TGTGCCAGCAGCTTGCCGCGGACTGAGCAGTTCTTC.